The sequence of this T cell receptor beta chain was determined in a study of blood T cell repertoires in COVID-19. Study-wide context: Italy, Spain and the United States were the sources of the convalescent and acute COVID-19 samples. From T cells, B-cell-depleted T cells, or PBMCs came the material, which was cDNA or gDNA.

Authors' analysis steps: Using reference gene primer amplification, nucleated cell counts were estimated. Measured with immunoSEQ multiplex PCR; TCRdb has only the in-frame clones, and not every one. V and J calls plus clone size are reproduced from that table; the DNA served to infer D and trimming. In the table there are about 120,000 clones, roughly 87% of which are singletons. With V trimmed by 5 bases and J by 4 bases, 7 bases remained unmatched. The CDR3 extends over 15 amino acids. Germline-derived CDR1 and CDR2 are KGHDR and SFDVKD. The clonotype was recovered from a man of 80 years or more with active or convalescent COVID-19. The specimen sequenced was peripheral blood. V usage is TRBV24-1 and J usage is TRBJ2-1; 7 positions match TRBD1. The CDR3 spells CATSAVQGKYNEQFF. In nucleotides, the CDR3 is TGTGCCACCAGTGCGGTACAGGGGAAATACAATGAGCAGTTCTTC.